The following is a T cell receptor (beta chain) sequence with its context. Here immunoSEQ multiplex PCR was the method, and the copy in TCRdb shows in-frame clones only, minus some. The sample carries some 150,000 clones, approximately 80% recorded once. This sample was taken from a study of cytotoxic CD8 clonotypes in ibrutinib-treated CLL. Trimming stripped 2 bases from V and 3 bases from J, with 8 bases between. The CDR3 loop spans 13 amino acids. Per the germline V gene, CDR1 is MNHEY and CDR2 is SMNVEV (reference sequence). The specimen was PBMCs, collected after 12 months of ibrutinib treatment. The receptor was isolated from a human donor with chronic lymphocytic leukemia. The V and J genes are TRBV27 and TRBJ2-7; D is uncertain. This CDR3 is CASSLVRGYEQYF. CDR3 sequence (DNA): TGTGCCAGCAGTTTAGTCCGAGGCTACGAGCAGTACTTC.